This is a list of T cell receptor beta chains from one sample in a study of preoperative IRX-2 immunotherapy in early breast cancer. Libraries were prepared by immunoSEQ multiplex PCR; TCRdb keeps only in-frame clonotypes and omits some of them. The sample lists 90,000 to 100,000 clones, about nine tenths occurring once. Sequencing used tumor tissue, obtained after IRX-2 immunotherapy. The origin of the receptors is a human donor with breast cancer. CDR3s include the opening cysteine and the closing phenylalanine or tryptophan. The D gene is left open where the match is weak. Clone size is shown for a subset of rows, as once, few, many or a class of expanded clone.

TRBD1 NA TRBJ1-5 TRBV19 CASSQGQVPSNQPQHF TGTGCCAGTAGCCAAGGACAGGTACCTAGCAATCAGCCCCAGCATTTT
NA NA TRBJ2-1 TRBV5-1 CASAVGSSYNEQFF TGCGCCAGCGCGGTCGGGAGCTCCTACAATGAGCAGTTCTTC
TRBD2 NA TRBJ2-1 TRBV15 CATSRALASLYNEQFF TGTGCCACCAGCAGAGCACTAGCGAGTCTCTACAATGAGCAGTTCTTC
NA NA TRBJ2-7 TRBV6-8 CATQLLELGEQYF TGTGCCACCCAGCTTTTGGAACTGGGGGAGCAGTACTTC
NA NA TRBJ1-1 TRBV29-1 CSVEAGKNTEAFF TGCAGCGTGGAGGCGGGAAAAAACACTGAAGCTTTCTTT
TRBD1 NA TRBJ1-2 TRBV28 CASRLTQGAVYGYTF TGTGCCAGCAGGTTAACCCAGGGGGCTGTCTATGGCTACACCTTC
NA NA TRBJ1-1 TRBV18 CASSPSSGGGTEAFF TGTGCCAGCTCACCAAGCTCGGGCGGAGGGACTGAAGCTTTCTTT
TRBD1 NA TRBJ1-4 TRBV30 CAWSPLDRAVRESEKLFF TGTGCCTGGAGTCCTCTGGACAGGGCAGTGAGGGAATCGGAAAAACTGTTTTTT
NA NA TRBJ1-5 TRBV30 CACGGDHQPQHF TGTGCCTGTGGAGGGGACCATCAGCCCCAGCATTTT
NA NA TRBJ2-1 TRBV19 CASSIGARDEQFF TGTGCCAGTAGTATAGGCGCCCGCGATGAGCAGTTCTTC
TRBD1 NA TRBJ1-4 TRBV6-8 CASSARDRGYEKLFF TGTGCCAGCAGTGCCCGGGACAGGGGGTACGAAAAACTGTTTTTT
TRBD1 once TRBJ2-2 TRBV28 CASRRDRVSNTGELFF TGTGCCAGCAGACGTGACAGGGTCTCGAACACCGGGGAGCTGTTTTTT
NA NA TRBJ1-1 TRBV19 CASSGGPRNTEAFF TGTGCCAGTAGTGGCGGACCTCGGAACACTGAAGCTTTCTTT
NA NA TRBJ2-2 TRBV19 CASSLGLTAGELFF TGTGCCAGTAGTTTGGGACTTACCGCCGGGGAGCTGTTTTTT
TRBD2 NA TRBJ2-1 TRBV30 CAWGGHQREWYNEQFF TGTGCCTGGGGGGGCCACCAGCGGGAGTGGTACAATGAGCAGTTCTTC
TRBD1 NA TRBJ2-5 TRBV6-8 CASSSRGETQYF TGTGCCAGCAGCTCCAGGGGGGAGACCCAGTACTTC
TRBD1 NA TRBJ1-1 TRBV5-1 CASSLHRGNLNTEAFF TGCGCCAGCAGCTTACACAGGGGCAATTTGAACACTGAAGCTTTCTTT
NA NA TRBJ2-1 TRBV19 CASSIRNNEQFF TGTGCCAGTAGTATAAGGAACAATGAGCAGTTCTTC
TRBD1 few TRBJ2-7 TRBV6-8 CASSPIGQEPFYEQYF TGTGCCAGCAGCCCCATTGGACAGGAGCCATTCTACGAGCAGTACTTC
NA NA TRBJ1-5 TRBV18 CASSPQGVDNQPQHF TGTGCCAGCTCACCACAGGGGGTTGACAATCAGCCCCAGCATTTT
NA NA TRBJ2-1 TRBV28 CASSLPYNEQFF TGTGCCAGCAGTTTGCCCTACAATGAGCAGTTCTTC
TRBD1 NA TRBJ1-2 TRBV30 CAWSVLGTGSYGYTF TGTGCCTGGAGTGTACTAGGGACAGGCTCCTATGGCTACACCTTC
TRBD1 once TRBJ2-1 TRBV19 CASPLDRGAYNEQFF TGTGCCAGTCCCTTAGACAGGGGAGCCTACAATGAGCAGTTCTTC
TRBD1 NA TRBJ2-2 TRBV11-3 CASRPEGQGAGELFF TGTGCCAGCAGACCGGAAGGACAGGGGGCCGGGGAGCTGTTTTTT
NA NA TRBJ2-5 TRBV5-1 CASSPGGGGQETQYF TGCGCCAGCAGCCCCGGGGGCGGGGGACAAGAGACCCAGTACTTC
TRBD1 few TRBJ1-5 TRBV11-3 CASSHGDSVHQPQHF TGTGCCAGCAGCCACGGGGACAGCGTGCATCAGCCCCAGCATTTT
TRBD1 once TRBJ1-6 TRBV30 CASPGQGKGNSPLHF TGTGCCTCCCCAGGACAGGGGAAAGGTAATTCACCCCTCCACTTT
TRBD1 NA TRBJ1-1 TRBV19 CASSLRQGSISVKAFF TGTGCCAGTAGTCTCCGACAGGGTTCAATATCCGTAAAAGCTTTCTTT
NA NA TRBJ1-4 TRBV30 CACQIIEGASREKLFF TGTGCCTGCCAAATCATAGAGGGAGCATCGAGGGAAAAACTGTTTTTT
NA NA TRBJ2-3 TRBV19 CASSPPPGYHTDTQYF TGTGCCAGTAGTCCGCCCCCCGGGTACCACACAGATACGCAGTATTTT
TRBD1 NA TRBJ1-1 TRBV6-8 CASRYRGVLPAFF TGTGCCAGCCGATACAGGGGCGTCCTCCCCGCTTTCTTT
TRBD2 few TRBJ2-7 TRBV7-7 CASSSGGGAYTYEQYF TGTGCCAGCAGCTCGGGAGGGGGGGCCTATACCTACGAGCAGTACTTC
TRBD1 once TRBJ1-6 TRBV11-3 CASSLRTGGEDNSPLHF TGTGCCAGCAGCTTAAGGACAGGGGGTGAGGATAATTCACCCCTCCACTTT
NA NA TRBJ2-7 TRBV28 CASSLSKKEQYF TGTGCCAGCAGTTTATCGAAAAAGGAGCAGTACTTC
TRBD1 NA TRBJ1-2 TRBV30 CAWSRTGGTKDVFF TGTGCCTGGAGTAGGACAGGGGGCACCAAAGATGTTTTCTTC
TRBD1 NA TRBJ1-5 TRBV19 CASRGDRPNQPQHF TGTGCCAGTAGGGGGGACAGACCTAATCAGCCCCAGCATTTT
TRBD1 few TRBJ1-2 TRBV7-7 CASSPRDRAYGYTF TGTGCCAGCTCACCCCGGGACAGGGCTTATGGCTACACCTTC
TRBD1 NA TRBJ1-1 TRBV28 CASRTGQGIEAFF TGTGCCAGCAGGACGGGACAGGGGATTGAAGCTTTCTTT
TRBD1 NA TRBJ2-7 TRBV30 CAWSVLTGASEQYF TGTGCCTGGAGTGTACTTACAGGGGCCTCCGAGCAGTACTTC
NA NA TRBJ1-5 TRBV28 CASINFQGNQPQHF TGTGCCAGCATCAATTTCCAAGGCAATCAGCCCCAGCATTTT
NA NA TRBJ1-5 TRBV19 CASSMNTGLGQPQHF TGTGCCAGTAGTATGAATACAGGGCTAGGTCAGCCCCAGCATTTT
TRBD1 NA TRBJ1-1 TRBV7-1 CASSEKTGPGTEAFF TGTGCCAGCAGCGAAAAGACAGGGCCCGGCACTGAAGCTTTCTTT
NA NA TRBJ1-5 TRBV7-6 CASSLGAADNQPQHF TGTGCCAGCAGCTTAGGAGCGGCCGACAATCAGCCCCAGCATTTT
NA NA TRBJ1-4 TRBV18 CASSDRTTNEKLFF TGTGCCAGTTCAGACAGGACAACTAATGAAAAACTGTTTTTT
TRBD1 NA TRBJ2-7 TRBV6-8 CASRGSYTGGSEQYF TGTGCCAGCAGGGGAAGCTATACAGGGGGGAGTGAGCAGTACTTC
NA NA TRBJ2-7 TRBV11-1 CASTPPAAYYEQYF TGTGCCAGCACCCCCCCGGCCGCCTACTACGAGCAGTACTTC
NA NA TRBJ1-4 TRBV7-4 CASSPNPGEKLFF TGTGCCAGCAGCCCCAACCCGGGCGAAAAACTGTTTTTT
NA NA TRBJ1-2 TRBV15 CATSSLSGAGDGYTF TGTGCCACCAGCAGCCTTAGCGGGGCAGGGGATGGCTACACCTTC
NA NA TRBJ2-1 TRBV6-9 CASLGLQGSSYNEQFF TGTGCCAGCTTGGGATTGCAGGGGAGCTCCTACAATGAGCAGTTCTTC
NA NA TRBJ1-5 TRBV4-1 CASSDGLDSNQPQHF TGCGCCAGCTCTGACGGCCTGGATAGCAATCAGCCCCAGCATTTT